This T cell receptor beta chain came from a study of cytomegalovirus exposure and HLA in healthy donors. The overall study: In a later analysis, the roughly 110 validation repertoires were reported to have used the same platform as the 600 to 700 first-cohort repertoires.

The protocol was immunoSEQ multiplex PCR, while the TCRdb copy is restricted to in-frame clones and leaves out a portion. Altogether roughly 300,000 clones are present, approximately 90% being singletons, with the ten largest covering roughly 1.2%. The V end was cut by 3 bases, the J end by 1 base, with 9 bases between. Germline V gene sequence: CDR1 LNHDA, CDR2 SQIVND (reference sequence). The CDR3 contains 14 residues. The V gene is TRBV19, the J gene TRBJ1-1; TRBD1 might be the D (6 bases). The clonotype originates from a woman aged 25 to 39 in good health and CMV-seropositive. What was sequenced was PBMCs. The CDR3 region is CASSIRQENTEAFF. CDR3 nucleotide sequence: TGTGCCAGTAGTATTCGACAGGAGAACACTGAAGCTTTCTTT.